A single sample is the source of the 19 T cell receptor beta chains below, sequenced in a study of T cell repertoires in cytomegalovirus infection. Via MiXCR, TCRdb re-called the reads, giving one row per CDR3 protein. The data contain a few hundred thousand distinct CDR3 sequences, around 18% of them singletons. The sequenced sample consisted of PBMCs. These receptors were collected from a human donor in good health (CMV status not recorded). Some clones in this sample may be carry-over from other donors' samples.

The chain has TRBV6-6 and TRBJ1-3, with D uncertain. The germline V gene encodes CDR1 MNHNY and CDR2 SVGAGI (reference sequence). This CDR3 spans 15 amino acids. The V gene lost 10 bases and the J gene lost 1 base, with 17 bases spanning the gap. The CDR3 region has the DNA TGTGCCACTACCGGTGGGCTGTCGTCTGGAAACACCATATATTTT. This encodes CATTGGLSSGNTIYF.

The genes are TRBV19 and TRBJ2-3, with D possibly being TRBD1 (6 bases). Germline CDR1 and CDR2: LNHDA and SQIVND (reference sequence). This CDR3 region has 15 residues. Deletions cut 7 bases from V and 0 bases from J, with 14 bases between. The CDR3 region is CASTRTAPSTDTQYF. The CDR3 DNA is TGTGCCAGTACCCGGACAGCTCCTAGCACAGATACGCAGTATTTT.

Only a few counts were recorded for this clonotype. The chain is built from TRBV24-1 and TRBJ1-1; D is unclear. Germline CDR1 KGHDR, CDR2 SFDVKD. V was pared by 4 bases and J by 1 base, with 12 bases between. The CDR3 totals 15 residues. The CDR3, as DNA: TGTGCCACCAGTGACCCGAATTCCGGGAACACTGAAGCTTTCTTT. The encoded protein is CATSDPNSGNTEAFF.

In its sample, this clonotype was seen a few times. V and J are TRBV6-5 and TRBJ1-3, with 7 bases lining up with TRBD1. The CDR3 runs 15 residues. Germline-derived CDR1 and CDR2 are MNHEY and SVGAGI. With V trimmed by 3 bases and J by 3 bases, 5 bases remained unmatched. The CDR3 nucleotides read TGTGCCAGCAGTTATAGACAGGGAGGTGGAAACACCATATATTTT. Translated: CASSYRQGGGNTIYF.

The chain recombines TRBV7-2 with TRBJ1-5, with no clear D. Between the trimmed V and J ends, which lost 2 bases and 2 bases, there was a span of 19 bases. CDR1 and CDR2 (germline): SGHTA, FQGNSA. There are 18 residues in the CDR3. Written as DNA, the CDR3 is TGTGCCAGCAGCTTATCAGTCAGTCCTGCTCCGGGCAATCAGCCCCAGCATTTT. The encoded protein is CASSLSVSPAPGNQPQHF. Supplemented by reference TRBV7-2 and TRBJ1-5, the full variable domain reads GAGVSQSPSNKVTEKGKDVELRCDPISGHTALYWYRQSLGQGLEFLIYFQGNSAPDKSGLPSDRFSAERTGGSVSTLTIQRTQQEDSAVYLCASSLSVSPAPGNQPQHFGDGTRLSIL.

This clonotype was observed at least ten times. The chain joins TRBV7-6 to TRBJ2-3; D may be TRBD2 (6 bases). The CDR3 length is 20 residues. In germline, CDR1 is SGHVS, CDR2 FNYEAQ. V was shortened by 1 base and J by 2 bases, with 25 bases between the two germline ends. The CDR3 bases are TGTGCCAGCAGCTTAGGGGCCCCCGGGACTCCGTCCGGACTCACAGATACGCAGTATTTT. Translated, it gives CASSLGAPGTPSGLTDTQYF.

The chain is built from TRBV4-1 and TRBJ2-2; 10 positions agree with TRBD2. CDR3 size: 17 residues. Germline CDR1 reads MGHRA; CDR2 reads YSYEKL. J was trimmed by 7 bases and V by 0 bases; bases with no gene match: 8. The CDR3 DNA follows: TGCGCCAGCAGCCAAGATCCAGCGGGGGGGTTTGGCGGGGAGCTGTTTTTT. Translating gives CASSQDPAGGFGGELFF.

This clonotype was observed a handful of times. The chain is built from TRBV12-3 or TRBV12-4 and TRBJ2-1; D gene uncertain. Trimming took 3 bases from V and 7 from J, leaving 10 bases between them. This CDR3 comprises 13 residues. The CDR3 sequence is CASSFLGENEQFF. The CDR3 nucleotides read TGTGCCAGCAGTTTTTTGGGCGAAAATGAGCAGTTCTTC.

V usage is TRBV20-1 and J usage is TRBJ1-4, with D uncertain. The CDR3 runs to 16 residues. The ends were cut back, 1 base at V and 4 bases at J, with 16 bases in the middle. Germline V gene sequence: CDR1 DFQATT, CDR2 SNEGSKA (reference sequence). In nucleotides, the CDR3 is TGCAGTGCTAGAGCGCCCACCCCCAGCCATAATGAAAAACTGTTTTTT. Translated, it gives CSARAPTPSHNEKLFF.

The CDR3, as DNA: TGTGCCAGCAGTTACCAGCCTTGGCGGGGGGGCAGTGAGCAGTTCTTC. Its protein is CASSYQPWRGGSEQFF. The chain employs TRBV6-2 or TRBV6-3 and TRBJ2-1; 9 bases match TRBD2. Germline CDR1 reads MNHEY; CDR2 reads SVGEGT. This CDR3 spans 16 amino acids. The V segment lost 2 bases and the J segment 9 bases; nucleotides outside the gene matches: 11.

This clonotype appeared a few times. V is TRBV25-1 and J is TRBJ2-3; a possible D gene is TRBD1 (6 bases). Germline V gene lookup returns CDR1 MGHDK and CDR2 SYGVNS. V was clipped by 2 bases and J by 3 bases, with 9 bases between them. This CDR3 is built from 14 residues. CDR3 residues: CASSERGWTDTQYF. The CDR3 nucleotides are TGTGCCAGCAGTGAAAGGGGGTGGACAGATACGCAGTATTTT.

The chain has TRBV10-3 and TRBJ2-3; TRBD2 agrees at 8 bases. Per germline, CDR1 ENHRY and CDR2 SYGVKD. V lost 5 bases, J lost 2 bases, and 6 bases stayed unmatched. The CDR3 is 15 residues long. DNA of the CDR3: TGTGCCATCAGTTACCGCGGGGGGTCCACAGATACGCAGTATTTT. Amino acids: CAISYRGGSTDTQYF.

The chain carries TRBV5-1 and TRBJ1-2; no clear D. V shed 0 bases and J shed 0 bases, with 12 bases lying between them. The CDR3 spans 16 residues. Germline-derived CDR1 and CDR2 are SGHRS and YFSETQ. CDR3 nucleotide sequence: TGCGCCAGCAGCTTGGAAAGAGGGAAAACTAACTATGGCTACACCTTC. Protein: CASSLERGKTNYGYTF.

The chain joins TRBV29-1 to TRBJ1-1; D is perhaps TRBD1 (5 bases). Germline V gives CDR1 SQVTM, CDR2 ANQGSEA. The CDR3 is made up of 13 amino acids. V lost 5 bases to trimming and J lost 0 bases, with 10 bases between them. The CDR3 coding sequence is TGCAGCGTTCAGACAGTCATGAACACTGAAGCTTTCTTT. As protein: CSVQTVMNTEAFF.

This clonotype was observed a few times. V is TRBV6-2 or TRBV6-3 and J is TRBJ2-3; 7 bases align to TRBD1. The CDR3 sequence is 16 residues long. Trimming took 5 bases from V and 0 from J; bases not matched to a gene: 8. CDR1 and CDR2 from the germline V gene are MNHEY and SVGEGT. The CDR3 reads CASSRTGQASTDTQYF. In DNA form, the CDR3 reads TGTGCCAGCAGTCGGACCGGACAGGCTAGCACAGATACGCAGTATTTT.

This rearrangement joins TRBV28 to TRBJ1-6, with 8 bases lining up with TRBD1. The CDR3 has 12 amino acids. Germline V gene sequence: CDR1 MDHEN, CDR2 SYDVKM. V shed 6 bases, J shed 10 bases, and the junction held 2 bases outside the gene matches. The CDR3 nucleotides are TGTGCCAGCAGGACAGGGGACTCACCCCTCCACTTT. Translated: CASRTGDSPLHF.

This clonotype was seen a handful of times. The rearrangement links TRBV13 to TRBJ1-6; 7 bases match TRBD1. The CDR3 has 16 residues. Germline assignment: CDR1 PRHDT and CDR2 FYEKMQ (reference sequence). Trimming took 6 bases from V and 4 from J; bases not matched to a gene: 9. The CDR3 coding sequence is TGTGCCAGCAGGGGCCCGGAGACAGGGTATAATTCACCCCTCCACTTT. The encoded protein is CASRGPETGYNSPLHF.

V gene TRBV27 combines with J gene TRBJ2-2; 9 bases are shared with TRBD2. With 5 bases clipped from V and 3 bases from J, the junction kept 10 bases outside the gene matches. The CDR3 length is 17 residues. Per germline, CDR1 MNHEY and CDR2 SMNVEV (reference sequence). CDR3 in amino acids: CASSGQRGAYYTGELFF. The DNA of the CDR3 is TGTGCCAGCAGTGGCCAGCGGGGGGCCTATTACACCGGGGAGCTGTTTTTT.

V is TRBV10-3 and J is TRBJ2-5; 8 bases line up with TRBD1. After removal of 10 bases from V and 3 bases from J, the junction contained 4 bases not matched to a gene. The CDR3 loop spans 12 amino acids. Germline values: CDR1 ENHRY, CDR2 SYGVKD. The CDR3: CATQGAEETQYF. In nucleotides, the CDR3 is TGTGCCACCCAGGGGGCGGAAGAGACCCAGTACTTC.